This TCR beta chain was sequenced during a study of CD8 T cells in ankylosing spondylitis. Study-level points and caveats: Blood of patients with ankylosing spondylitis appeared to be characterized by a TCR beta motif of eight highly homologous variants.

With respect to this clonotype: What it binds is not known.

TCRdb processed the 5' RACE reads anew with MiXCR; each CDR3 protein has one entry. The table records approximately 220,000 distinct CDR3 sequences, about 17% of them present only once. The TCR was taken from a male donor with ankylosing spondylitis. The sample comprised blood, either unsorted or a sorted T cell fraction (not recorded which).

This CDR3 reads CASSASGTGGRGSYEQYF. The DNA of the CDR3 is TGTGCCAGCAGCGCTTCCGGGACAGGGGGCCGGGGTTCCTACGAGCAGTACTTC. J is TRBJ2-7 and V is TRBV13; 12 bases align to TRBD1. CDR1 PRHDT and CDR2 FYEKMQ come from the germline V gene (reference sequence). This CDR3 is 18 amino acids long. J gave up 1 base and V 5 bases, and 12 bases lay outside the gene matches. The full variable domain, completed using reference TRBV13 and TRBJ2-7, is AAGVIQSPRHLIKEKRETATLKCYPIPRHDTVYWYQQGPGQDPQFLISFYEKMQSDKGSIPDRFSAQQFSDYHSELNMSSLELGDSALYFCASSASGTGGRGSYEQYFGPGTRLTVT.